The 5 T cell receptor beta chains presented below share a single source sample, sequenced in a study of blood T cells in healthy people across ages. The authors ran a second PCR of roughly 6 to 12 cycles using a sample-barcoded 5' primer and a J-beta primer mix. MiXCR, applied by TCRdb to the 5' RACE reads, yields one record per CDR3 protein. Of just over 1 million distinct CDR3 sequences listed, around 43% are singletons. Material: blood. These receptors were obtained from a woman aged 55-70 years in good health.

This clonotype was counted a few times. V and J are TRBV29-1 and TRBJ1-5, with 7 nucleotides matching TRBD1. The V and J ends lost 3 bases and 6 bases, in that order; junction bases with no gene match: 5. The CDR3 sequence is 13 residues long. Germline CDR1 is SQVTM and CDR2 is ANQGSEA. CDR3 region: CSVDTGVGQPQHF. In DNA, the CDR3 is TGCAGCGTTGACACAGGGGTGGGTCAGCCCCAGCATTTT.

V usage is TRBV9 and J usage is TRBJ2-1; D perhaps matches TRBD2 (6 bases). Trimming pared 0 bases from V and 4 bases from J, leaving 14 bases between. The germline V gene encodes CDR1 SGDLS and CDR2 YYNGEE. The CDR3 sequence is 16 residues long. The CDR3 protein is CASSVGGDTRYNEQFF. The CDR3 DNA is TGTGCCAGCAGCGTAGGGGGGGATACGAGGTACAATGAGCAGTTCTTC.

The chain combines TRBV6-5 with TRBJ2-5; the D gene could be TRBD1 or TRBD2 (5 bases each). V dropped 2 bases and J dropped 7 bases, with 14 bases sitting between them. The CDR3 runs to 14 residues. Looked up from germline, CDR1 is MNHEY and CDR2 is SVGAGI. The DNA for the CDR3 is TGTGCCAGCAGTTACCCGGGGCCGAGTCGGACCCAGTACTTC. Its protein product is CASSYPGPSRTQYF.

The chain links TRBV3-1 to TRBJ2-3; D is unresolved. V was clipped by 4 bases and J by 7 bases, with 9 bases between them. The germline CDR1 and CDR2 sequences are LGHDT and YNNKEL (reference sequence). This CDR3 comprises 12 residues. The CDR3 protein is CASSPSANTQYF. The CDR3 DNA reads as TGTGCCAGCAGCCCGTCAGCGAATACGCAGTATTTT.

The sample holds a few counts of this clonotype. The chain uses TRBV20-1 and TRBJ2-4, with D unclear. The V gene lost 1 base and the J gene lost 0 bases, with 10 bases spanning the gap. This CDR3 has 15 residues. The germline gives CDR1 DFQATT, CDR2 SNEGSKA (reference sequence). The CDR3 nucleotides are TGCAGTGCTAGAGCCCACCCCCTAGCCAAAAACATTCAGTACTTC. It encodes CSARAHPLAKNIQYF.